One and the same sample provided the 25 T cell receptor beta chains below, sequenced in a study of blood T cells in healthy people across ages. Primed by a sample-barcoded 5' primer and a J-beta primer mix, a second PCR proceeded for roughly 7 to 11 cycles. Via MiXCR, TCRdb re-called the 5' RACE reads, giving one row per CDR3 protein. The sample shows fewer than 750,000 distinct CDR3 sequences, 40% to 65% of them seen only once. Sequenced material: blood. The origin of the receptors is an elderly woman in good health.

In its sample, this clonotype was seen many times. V and J are TRBV20-1 and TRBJ2-5; 7 bases agree with TRBD1. The V and J ends lost 6 bases and 5 bases, in that order; junction bases with no gene match: 12. From germline, CDR1 is DFQATT and CDR2 SNEGSKA (reference sequence). CDR3 length: 14 residues. CDR3 coding DNA: TGCAGTGCCGAGGAGACAGGGCCTTTCGAGACCCAGTACTTC. Encoded protein: CSAEETGPFETQYF.

With respect to this clonotype: Its ends do not fully match the called genes, so a read error is possible. The J gene is TRBJ2-1, the V gene TRBV2; 10 bases line up with TRBD2. Germline CDR1 reads SNHLY; CDR2 reads FYNNEI. CDR3 length: 14 residues. The CDR3 sequence is CTSKAGGEYNEQFF. The CDR3 nucleotides are TGTACCAGTAAAGCGGGAGGGGAATACAATGAGCAGTTCTTC. Full variable domain (outside the CDR3, taken from reference TRBV2 and TRBJ2-1): EPEVTQTPSHQVTQMGQEVILRCVPISNHLYFYWYRQILGQKVEFLVSFYNNEISEKSEIFDDQFSVERPDGSNFTLKIRSTKLEDSAMYFCTSKAGGEYNEQFFGPGTRLTVL.

The genes are TRBV29-1 and TRBJ1-4; no clear D gene. Germline-derived CDR1 and CDR2 are SQVTM and ANQGSEA. The CDR3 has 12 amino acids. Trimming left V 7 bases short and J 9 bases short, with 15 bases between. The DNA of the CDR3 is TGCAGCGCGACTGCCAGCGGGCAAAAACTGTTTTTT. Protein product: CSATASGQKLFF.

The gene calls are TRBV6-5 and TRBJ2-3; 8 nucleotides line up with TRBD1. The junction had 14 bases not matched to a gene; V was cut back by 6 bases and J by 6 bases. Germline V gene data show CDR1 as MNHEY and CDR2 as SVGAGI. This CDR3 comprises 16 residues. CDR3: CASRRTRTGRMDTQYF. The CDR3 DNA reads TGTGCCAGCAGGCGCACAAGGACAGGGAGGATGGATACGCAGTATTTT.

V is TRBV7-2 and J is TRBJ2-7; D call uncertain. Judging by the DNA end, TRBJ2-5 fits better; the J call may be wrong. Germline lookup yields CDR1 SGHTA and CDR2 FQGNSA. The CDR3 contains 14 residues. In nucleotides, the CDR3 is TGTGCCAGCAGCCAACGTCTGGGACAAGAGACCCAGTACTTC. Translating gives CASSQRLGQETQYF.

The V gene is TRBV29-1, the J gene TRBJ1-1, with TRBD1 as a possible D gene (5 bases). V shed 5 bases and J shed 5 bases, with 9 bases lying between them. The V gene's germline CDR1 is SQVTM and CDR2 ANQGSEA. The CDR3 consists of 11 residues. CDR3 sequence reads: CSVWGETEAFF. CDR3 DNA: TGCAGCGTTTGGGGGGAGACTGAAGCTTTCTTT.

The J gene is TRBJ2-1, the V gene TRBV18; D unclear. Germline-derived CDR1 and CDR2 are KGHSH and LQKENI. Trimming removed 3 bases at V and 4 bases at J, with 10 bases between. The length of the CDR3 is 14 residues. The CDR3 DNA is TGTGCCAGCTCACCGGCCCAGATATACAATGAGCAGTTCTTC. This gives the protein CASSPAQIYNEQFF. Together with reference TRBV18 and TRBJ2-1, the CDR3 gives the full variable domain: NAGVMQNPRHLVRRRGQEARLRCSPMKGHSHVYWYRQLPEEGLKFMVYLQKENIIDESGMPKERFSAEFPKEGPSILRIQQVVRGDSAAYFCASSPAQIYNEQFFGPGTRLTVL.

This clonotype was seen only a few times. The V call is TRBV7-8, the J call TRBJ2-2, with D perhaps matching TRBD1 (5 bases). CDR1 SGHVS and CDR2 FQNEAQ come from the germline V gene. The V gene lost 6 bases and the J gene lost 6 bases, with 11 bases spanning the gap. The CDR3 is 13 amino acids. The chain's CDR3 is CASRLGPPGELFF. CDR3 DNA sequence: TGTGCCAGCAGGTTGGGGCCCCCCGGGGAGCTGTTTTTT.

V and J are TRBV15 and TRBJ2-6; a possible D gene is TRBD1 (6 bases). Trimming removed 0 bases at V and 2 bases at J, with 20 bases between. Germline CDR1 and CDR2: LNHNV and YYDKDF (reference sequence). CDR3 length: 20 amino acids. The CDR3 coding sequence is TGTGCCACCAGCAGAGATTTACGCGGGCAGGGGATACCTGGGGCCAACGTCCTGACTTTC. It yields the protein CATSRDLRGQGIPGANVLTF. Together with reference TRBV15 and TRBJ2-6, the CDR3 gives the full variable domain: DAMVIQNPRYQVTQFGKPVTLSCSQTLNHNVMYWYQQKSSQAPKLLFHYYDKDFNNEADTPDNFQSRRPNTSFCFLDIRSPGLGDTAMYLCATSRDLRGQGIPGANVLTFGAGSRLTVL.

As regards this clonotype: This may come from a read error, since a much larger clone is one base off. The genes are TRBV2 and TRBJ2-7; D is undetermined. The CDR3 has 10 residues. Trimming shortened V by 9 bases and J by 5 bases, and 8 bases separated the two germline ends. The germline CDR1 and CDR2 sequences are SNHLY and FYNNEI. The CDR3 nucleotides read TGTGCCAGTACATTCCACGAGCAGTACTTC. This translates into CASTFHEQYF.

Comment on this clonotype: This may be a read error: a much more frequent sequence differs by one nucleotide. The chain carries TRBV20-1 and TRBJ2-1; perhaps D is TRBD1 or TRBD2 (5 bases each). This CDR3 has 15 amino acids. CDR1 and CDR2 (germline): DFQATT, SNEGSKA (reference sequence). The CDR3 here is CSAPSFGALQDERFF. The CDR3 nucleotides are TGCAGTGCCCCCTCTTTCGGGGCACTTCAGGATGAGCGGTTCTTC.

CDR3 protein: CASSWTKLTDTQYF. The CDR3 DNA reads TGTGCCAGCAGCTGGACAAAGCTTACAGATACGCAGTATTTT. The chain links TRBV14 to TRBJ2-3, with TRBD1 as a possible D gene (5 bases). V lost 5 bases to trimming and J lost 3 bases, with 12 bases between them. This CDR3 region has 14 residues. The germline V gene encodes CDR1 SGHDN and CDR2 FVKESK.

This chain joins TRBV25-1 and TRBJ2-6, with D maybe TRBD2 (5 bases). The CDR3 totals 17 residues. CDR1 and CDR2 from the germline V gene are MGHDK and SYGVNS. With 3 bases removed from V and 1 base from J, the gap between germline ends came to 13 bases. The CDR3 bases are TGTGCCAGCAGTGACGCCAGAGGGTTGTCTGGGGCCAACGTCCTGACTTTC. It codes for CASSDARGLSGANVLTF. The whole variable domain, filled in from reference TRBV25-1 and TRBJ2-6, reads EADIYQTPRYLVIGTGKKITLECSQTMGHDKMYWYQQDPGMELHLIHYSYGVNSTEKGDLSSESTVSRIRTEHFPLTLESARPSHTSQYLCASSDARGLSGANVLTFGAGSRLTVL.

The chain has TRBV25-1 and TRBJ2-3; TRBD2 agrees at 10 bases. This CDR3 comprises 14 residues. The trim removed 6 bases at V and 4 bases at J, leaving 4 bases unmatched. Per the germline V gene, CDR1 is MGHDK and CDR2 is SYGVNS. CDR3 in amino acids: CASRIAGGSDTQYF. The CDR3 DNA follows: TGTGCCAGCAGAATAGCGGGGGGTTCAGATACGCAGTATTTT.

Of note for this clonotype: Possible read error: a much larger clone is one base away. The chain joins TRBV29-1 to TRBJ2-3; 9 bases are shared with TRBD1. Germline CDR1 reads SQVTM; CDR2 reads ANQGSEA. The CDR3 runs to 13 residues. CDR3: CGVDRGGTDTQYF. The DNA of the CDR3 is TGCGGCGTTGACAGGGGGGGCACAGATACGCAGTATTTT.

On this clonotype: A much more abundant neighbour one base away suggests this may be a read error. V is TRBV6-5 and J is TRBJ2-1; 10 bases map to TRBD2. V lost 2 bases and J lost 12; bases outside the gene matches: 10. The CDR3 runs to 15 residues. Germline CDR1 and CDR2: MNHEY and SVGAGI. This CDR3 reads CASSYEAGGVDTQFF. As DNA, the CDR3 is TGTGCCAGCAGTTACGAAGCGGGGGGGGTAGATACGCAGTTCTTC.

This clonotype was seen more than once but under ten times. A clone one base away is much larger, so this may be a read error. The DNA of the CDR3 is TGCAGCGTGGGGACTAGCGGGGCTTCTATGGGTTCCTACGAGCAGTACTTC. Its translation is CSVGTSGASMGSYEQYF. The V call is TRBV29-1, the J call TRBJ2-7; 13 nucleotides match TRBD2. With 6 bases clipped from V and 1 base from J, the junction kept 12 bases outside the gene matches. Germline CDR1 is SQVTM and CDR2 is ANQGSEA. This CDR3 is 17 amino acids long.

The V gene is TRBV20-1, the J gene TRBJ2-7, with 10 bases matching TRBD2. The CDR3 is 15 amino acids. Germline loops: CDR1 DFQATT, CDR2 SNEGSKA (reference sequence). With V trimmed by 3 bases and J by 7 bases, 12 bases remained unmatched. CDR3 residues: CSASPGTSDSNEQYF. The CDR3 DNA reads TGCAGTGCTAGCCCCGGGACTAGCGACAGCAATGAGCAGTACTTC.

This clonotype was seen repeatedly, ten times or more. This rearrangement joins TRBV10-2 to TRBJ2-7; TRBD2 aligns across 9 bases. Trimming cost V 3 bases and J 6 bases; bases outside gene matches: 6. Germline assignment: CDR1 WSHSY and CDR2 SAAADI. This CDR3 region has 14 residues. Here the CDR3 DNA reads TGCGCCAGCAGTGAAATAGCGGGAGAACCCGAGCAGTACTTC. Its protein product is CASSEIAGEPEQYF.

The chain has TRBV5-1 and TRBJ1-1; tentatively, D is TRBD1 (5 bases). Germline CDR1 is SGHRS and CDR2 is YFSETQ. The CDR3 sequence is 14 residues long. V gave up 4 bases and J gave up 4 bases, with 14 bases separating them. CDR3 protein: CASSARGESTEAFF. CDR3 coding DNA: TGCGCCAGCAGCGCGCGGGGCGAGAGCACTGAAGCTTTCTTT.

This clonotype was detected ten times or more. The chain recombines TRBV5-1 with TRBJ2-1; D call uncertain. The CDR3 totals 11 residues. Per the germline V gene, CDR1 is SGHRS and CDR2 is YFSETQ. V was pared by 0 bases and J by 13 bases, with 8 bases between. The CDR3 loop reads CASSLGPVQFF. The CDR3 coding sequence is TGCGCCAGCAGCTTGGGCCCGGTTCAGTTCTTC. The complete variable domain, with remaining parts taken from reference TRBV5-1 and TRBJ2-1, reads KAGVTQTPRYLIKTRGQQVTLSCSPISGHRSVSWYQQTPGQGLQFLFEYFSETQRNKGNFPGRFSGRQFSNSRSEMNVSTLELGDSALYLCASSLGPVQFFGPGTRLTVL.

This clonotype has at least ten counts. V and J are TRBV7-3 and TRBJ2-1, with 7 positions matching TRBD1. CDR3 size: 14 residues. J gave up 9 bases and V 2 bases, and 7 bases lay outside the gene matches. Germline V lookup: CDR1 SGHTA, CDR2 FQGTGA. CDR3 in DNA: TGTGCCAGCAGCTTAGGAACAGGGGACGGTGAGCAGTTCTTC. Protein sequence: CASSLGTGDGEQFF.

The chain employs TRBV7-9 and TRBJ2-1, with D unclear. In germline, CDR1 is SEHNR, CDR2 FQNEAQ (reference sequence). The CDR3 runs to 12 residues. With 6 bases removed from V and 9 bases from J, the gap between germline ends came to 12 bases. The CDR3 DNA reads as TGTGCCAGCAGTCAGCAGCAGACTGAGCAGTTCTTC. Amino acid sequence: CASSQQQTEQFF. Complete variable domain (other parts from reference TRBV7-9 and TRBJ2-1): DTGVSQNPRHKITKRGQNVTFRCDPISEHNRLYWYRQTLGQGPEFLTYFQNEAQLEKSRLLSDRFSAERPKGSFSTLEIQRTEQGDSAMYLCASSQQQTEQFFGPGTRLTVL.

About this clonotype itself: A much larger clone lies one base from this, so it may be a read error. This chain links TRBV28 with TRBJ2-3, with 9 bases fitting TRBD2. CDR1 is MDHEN, CDR2 SYDVKM, per germline. This CDR3 is 15 amino acids long. CDR3 nucleotide sequence: TGTGCCAGCAGGACAGCGGGAGGAGGCACAGAGACGCAGTATTTT. This translates into CASRTAGGGTETQYF.

This clonotype was observed a handful of times. The chain has TRBV5-1 and TRBJ1-1; 8 bases match TRBD1. V was clipped by 5 bases and J by 0 bases; unmatched bases: 9. Per germline, CDR1 SGHRS and CDR2 YFSETQ. There are 16 residues in the CDR3. CDR3 DNA: TGCGCCAGCAGGCTTGGACAGGGTTCGATGAACACTGAAGCTTTCTTT. Protein product: CASRLGQGSMNTEAFF.